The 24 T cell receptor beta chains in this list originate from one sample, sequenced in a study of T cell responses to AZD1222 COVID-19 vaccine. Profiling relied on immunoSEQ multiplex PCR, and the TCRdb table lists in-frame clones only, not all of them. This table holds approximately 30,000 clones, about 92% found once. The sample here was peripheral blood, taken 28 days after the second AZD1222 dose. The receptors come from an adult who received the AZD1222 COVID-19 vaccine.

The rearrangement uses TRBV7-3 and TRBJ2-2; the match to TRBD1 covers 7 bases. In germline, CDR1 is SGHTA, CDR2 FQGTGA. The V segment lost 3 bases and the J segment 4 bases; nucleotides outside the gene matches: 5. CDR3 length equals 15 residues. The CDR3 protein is CASSFLGQATGELFF. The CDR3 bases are TGTGCCAGCAGCTTTCTCGGACAGGCCACCGGGGAGCTGTTTTTT.

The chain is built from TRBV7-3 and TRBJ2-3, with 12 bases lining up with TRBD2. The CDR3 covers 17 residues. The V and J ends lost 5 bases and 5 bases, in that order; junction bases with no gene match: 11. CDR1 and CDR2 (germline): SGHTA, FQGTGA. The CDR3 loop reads CASSAASTSGSQDTQYF. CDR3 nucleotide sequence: TGTGCCAGCAGCGCTGCCTCGACTAGCGGGAGTCAAGATACGCAGTATTTT.

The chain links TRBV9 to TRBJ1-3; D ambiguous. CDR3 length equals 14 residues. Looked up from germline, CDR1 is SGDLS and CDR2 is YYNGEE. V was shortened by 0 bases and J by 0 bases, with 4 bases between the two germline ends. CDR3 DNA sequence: TGTGCCAGCAGCGTAGAGGGCTCTGGAAACACCATATATTTT. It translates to CASSVEGSGNTIYF.

As DNA, the CDR3 is TGTGCCAGCAGTGTACTGGGCAGGGTGAACAGTGAGCAGTTCTTC. Its protein product is CASSVLGRVNSEQFF. The chain couples TRBV2 to TRBJ2-1, with a tentative D call TRBD1 (5 bases). The germline gives CDR1 SNHLY, CDR2 FYNNEI. Trimming left V 4 bases short and J 9 bases short, with 19 bases between. CDR3 length: 15 residues.

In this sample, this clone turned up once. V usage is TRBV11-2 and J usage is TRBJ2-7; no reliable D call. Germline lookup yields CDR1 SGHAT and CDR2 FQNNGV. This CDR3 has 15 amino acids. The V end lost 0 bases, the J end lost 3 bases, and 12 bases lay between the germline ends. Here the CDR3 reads CASSLDFGRGYEQYF. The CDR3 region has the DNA TGTGCCAGCAGCTTAGATTTCGGTAGAGGCTACGAGCAGTACTTC.

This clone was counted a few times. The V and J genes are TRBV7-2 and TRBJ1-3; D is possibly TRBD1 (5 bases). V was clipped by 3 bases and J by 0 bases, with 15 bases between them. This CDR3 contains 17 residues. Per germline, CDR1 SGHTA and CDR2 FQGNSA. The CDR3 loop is CASSFRGGGDSGNTIYF. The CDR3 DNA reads TGTGCCAGCAGCTTCCGGGGGGGTGGAGACTCTGGAAACACCATATATTTT.

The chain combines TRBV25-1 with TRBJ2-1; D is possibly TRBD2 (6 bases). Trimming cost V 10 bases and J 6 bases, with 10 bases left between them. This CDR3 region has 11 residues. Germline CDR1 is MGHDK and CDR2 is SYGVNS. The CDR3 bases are TGTGCCACCGCGGGGACCAATGAGCAGTTCTTC. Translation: CATAGTNEQFF. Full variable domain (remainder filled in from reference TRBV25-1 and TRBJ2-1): EADIYQTPRYLVIGTGKKITLECSQTMGHDKMYWYQQDPGMELHLIHYSYGVNSTEKGDLSSESTVSRIRTEHFPLTLESARPSHTSQYLCATAGTNEQFFGPGTRLTVL.

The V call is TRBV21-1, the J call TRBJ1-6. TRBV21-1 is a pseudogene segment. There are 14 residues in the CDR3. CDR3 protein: CASSNRPCLSPLHF. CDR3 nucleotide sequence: TGTGCCAGCAGCAACCGCCCATGTCTATCTCCCCTCCACTTT.

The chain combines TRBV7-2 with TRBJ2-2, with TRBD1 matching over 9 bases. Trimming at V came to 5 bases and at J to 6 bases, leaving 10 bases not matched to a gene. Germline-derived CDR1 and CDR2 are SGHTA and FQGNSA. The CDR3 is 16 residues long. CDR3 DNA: TGTGCCAGCAGCCCCTGGACAGGGGCGGGTTCCGGGGAGCTGTTTTTT. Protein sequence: CASSPWTGAGSGELFF.

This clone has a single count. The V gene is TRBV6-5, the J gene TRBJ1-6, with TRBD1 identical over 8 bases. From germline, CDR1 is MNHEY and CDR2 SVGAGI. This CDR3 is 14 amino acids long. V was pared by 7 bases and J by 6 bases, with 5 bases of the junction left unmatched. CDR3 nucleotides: TGTGCCAGCACTATAGGACAGGGTAATTCACCCCTCCACTTT. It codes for CASTIGQGNSPLHF.

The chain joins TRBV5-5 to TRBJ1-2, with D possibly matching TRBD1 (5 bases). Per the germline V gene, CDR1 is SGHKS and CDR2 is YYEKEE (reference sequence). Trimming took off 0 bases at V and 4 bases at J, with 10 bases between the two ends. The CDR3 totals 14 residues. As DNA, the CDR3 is TGTGCCAGCAGCTTGGGTGGGGGGACCTATGGCTACACCTTC. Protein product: CASSLGGGTYGYTF.

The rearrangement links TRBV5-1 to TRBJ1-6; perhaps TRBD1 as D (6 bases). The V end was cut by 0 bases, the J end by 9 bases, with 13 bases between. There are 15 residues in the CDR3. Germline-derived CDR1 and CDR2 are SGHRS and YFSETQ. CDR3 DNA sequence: TGCGCCAGCAGCTTGGTGGGGGGGGCCGTTTCACCCCTCCACTTT. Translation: CASSLVGGAVSPLHF.

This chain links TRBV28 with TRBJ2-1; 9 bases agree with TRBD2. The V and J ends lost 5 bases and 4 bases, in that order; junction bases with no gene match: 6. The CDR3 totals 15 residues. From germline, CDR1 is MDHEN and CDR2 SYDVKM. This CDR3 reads CASSQTSGPYNEQFF. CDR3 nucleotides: TGTGCCAGCAGTCAGACTAGCGGACCATACAATGAGCAGTTCTTC.

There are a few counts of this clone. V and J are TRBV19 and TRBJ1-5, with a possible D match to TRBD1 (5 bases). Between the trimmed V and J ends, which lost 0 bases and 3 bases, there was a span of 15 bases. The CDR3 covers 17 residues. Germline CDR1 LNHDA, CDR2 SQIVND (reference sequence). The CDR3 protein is CASSIDRTRSTNQPQHF. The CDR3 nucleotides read TGTGCCAGTAGTATAGATAGGACACGTAGTACCAATCAGCCCCAGCATTTT.

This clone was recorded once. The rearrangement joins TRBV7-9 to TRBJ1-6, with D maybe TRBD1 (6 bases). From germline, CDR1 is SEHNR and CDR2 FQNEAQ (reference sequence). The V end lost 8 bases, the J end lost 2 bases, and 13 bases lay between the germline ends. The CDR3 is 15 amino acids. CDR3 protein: CASSPGTTYNSPLHF. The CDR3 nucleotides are TGTGCCAGCTCCCCGGGGACAACCTATAATTCACCCCTCCACTTT.

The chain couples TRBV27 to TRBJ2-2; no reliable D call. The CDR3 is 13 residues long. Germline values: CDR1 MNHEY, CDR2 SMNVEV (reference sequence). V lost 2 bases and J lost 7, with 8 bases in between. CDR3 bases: TGTGCCAGCAGTTTACTGCGCGGCGGGGAGCTGTTTTTT. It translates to CASSLLRGGELFF.

CDR3 residues: CASRRDSNTEAFF. DNA for the CDR3: TGTGCCAGCAGGCGTGACAGCAACACTGAAGCTTTCTTT. The chain employs TRBV28 and TRBJ1-1; D may be TRBD1 (5 bases). The V end lost 6 bases, the J end lost 2 bases, and 10 bases lay between the germline ends. The CDR3 runs 13 residues. The germline gives CDR1 MDHEN, CDR2 SYDVKM.

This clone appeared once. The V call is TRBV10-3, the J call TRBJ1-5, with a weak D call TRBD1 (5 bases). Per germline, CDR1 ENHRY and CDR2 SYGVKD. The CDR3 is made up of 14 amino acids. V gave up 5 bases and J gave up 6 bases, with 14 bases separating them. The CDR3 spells CAISSSWGRQPQHF. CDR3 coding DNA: TGTGCCATCAGTTCCTCATGGGGCCGTCAGCCCCAGCATTTT.

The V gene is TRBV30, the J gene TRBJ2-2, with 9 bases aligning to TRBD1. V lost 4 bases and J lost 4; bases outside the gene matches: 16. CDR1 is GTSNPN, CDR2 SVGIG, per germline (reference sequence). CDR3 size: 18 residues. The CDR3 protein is CAWIRDRVALGGTGELFF. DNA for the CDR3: TGTGCCTGGATCCGGGACAGGGTTGCCCTGGGAGGCACCGGGGAGCTGTTTTTT.

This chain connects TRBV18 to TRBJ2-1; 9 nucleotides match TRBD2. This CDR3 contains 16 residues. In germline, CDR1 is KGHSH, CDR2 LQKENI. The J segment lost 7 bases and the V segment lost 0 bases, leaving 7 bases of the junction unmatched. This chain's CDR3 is CASSPPMREGMNEQFF. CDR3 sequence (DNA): TGTGCCAGCTCACCACCGATGCGGGAGGGCATGAATGAGCAGTTCTTC.

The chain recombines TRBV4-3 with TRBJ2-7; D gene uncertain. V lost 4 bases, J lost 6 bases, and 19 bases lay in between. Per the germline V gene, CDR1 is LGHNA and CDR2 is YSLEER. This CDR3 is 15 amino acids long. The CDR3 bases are TGCGCCAGCAGCCGATCTTCAACGGCGTGGGGCGAGCAGTACTTC. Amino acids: CASSRSSTAWGEQYF.

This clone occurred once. CDR3 DNA: TGTGCCAGCAGCCAAGTCGGGAGCCCCGGGGAGCTGTTTTTT. This gives the protein CASSQVGSPGELFF. This chain joins TRBV4-2 and TRBJ2-2, with D possibly matching TRBD2 (6 bases). V was shortened by 1 base and J by 6 bases, with 9 bases between the two germline ends. The germline CDR1 and CDR2 sequences are LGHNA and YNFKEQ. The CDR3 runs 14 residues.

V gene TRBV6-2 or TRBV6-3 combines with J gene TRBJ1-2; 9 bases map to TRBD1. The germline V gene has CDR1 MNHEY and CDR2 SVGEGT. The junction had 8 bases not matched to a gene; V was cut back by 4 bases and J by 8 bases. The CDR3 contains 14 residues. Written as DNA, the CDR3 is TGTGCCAGCAGTTTGACGGGACAGGGTTCCGGCTACACCTTC. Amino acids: CASSLTGQGSGYTF.

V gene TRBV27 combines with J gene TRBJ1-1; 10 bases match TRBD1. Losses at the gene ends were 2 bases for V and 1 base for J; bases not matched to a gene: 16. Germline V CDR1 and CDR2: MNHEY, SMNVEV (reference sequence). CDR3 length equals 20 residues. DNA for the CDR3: TGTGCCAGCAGTTTAAGAGGGACAGGGGCCCTCTTAACCTCGAACACTGAAGCTTTCTTT. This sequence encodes CASSLRGTGALLTSNTEAFF.